This record concerns one T cell receptor beta chain sequence. Its antigen is currently unknown. Distinct nucleotide sequences in the sample also encode this CDR3. These data originate in a study of cytomegalovirus exposure and HLA in healthy donors. The study's findings and limits: Most TCRs appeared rarely, but some public TCRs recurred in many donors.

The germline CDR1 and CDR2 sequences are MDHEN and SYDVKM. There are 16 residues in the CDR3. Trimming took off 1 base at V and 8 bases at J, with 18 bases between the two ends. TCRdb keeps only in-frame clones here, not all; method: immunoSEQ multiplex PCR. The sample yields approximately 20,000 clones, about 97% seen once. Sequenced input: PBMCs. This clonotype originated in a young man in good health and CMV-seropositive. The J gene is TRBJ2-1, the V gene TRBV28, with D perhaps matching TRBD2 (6 bases). The CDR3: CASSLFGGGITHEQFF. The CDR3 nucleotides read TGTGCCAGCAGTTTATTCGGGGGTGGCATTACACATGAGCAGTTCTTC.